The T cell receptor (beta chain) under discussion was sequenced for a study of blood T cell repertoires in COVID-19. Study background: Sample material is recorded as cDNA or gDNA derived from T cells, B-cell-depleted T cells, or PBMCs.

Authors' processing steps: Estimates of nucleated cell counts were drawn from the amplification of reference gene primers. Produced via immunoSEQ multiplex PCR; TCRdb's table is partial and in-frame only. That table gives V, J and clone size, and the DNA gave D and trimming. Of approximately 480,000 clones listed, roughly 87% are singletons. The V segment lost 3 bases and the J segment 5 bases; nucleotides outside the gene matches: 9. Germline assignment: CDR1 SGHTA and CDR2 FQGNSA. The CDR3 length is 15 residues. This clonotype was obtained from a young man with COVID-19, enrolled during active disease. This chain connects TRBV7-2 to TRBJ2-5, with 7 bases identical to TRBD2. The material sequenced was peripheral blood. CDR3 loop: CASSFNGLGGETQYF. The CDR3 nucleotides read TGTGCCAGCAGCTTTAACGGACTAGGAGGGGAGACCCAGTACTTC. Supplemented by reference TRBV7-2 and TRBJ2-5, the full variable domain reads GAGVSQSPSNKVTEKGKDVELRCDPISGHTALYWYRQSLGQGLEFLIYFQGNSAPDKSGLPSDRFSAERTGGSVSTLTIQRTQQEDSAVYLCASSFNGLGGETQYFGPGTRLLVL.